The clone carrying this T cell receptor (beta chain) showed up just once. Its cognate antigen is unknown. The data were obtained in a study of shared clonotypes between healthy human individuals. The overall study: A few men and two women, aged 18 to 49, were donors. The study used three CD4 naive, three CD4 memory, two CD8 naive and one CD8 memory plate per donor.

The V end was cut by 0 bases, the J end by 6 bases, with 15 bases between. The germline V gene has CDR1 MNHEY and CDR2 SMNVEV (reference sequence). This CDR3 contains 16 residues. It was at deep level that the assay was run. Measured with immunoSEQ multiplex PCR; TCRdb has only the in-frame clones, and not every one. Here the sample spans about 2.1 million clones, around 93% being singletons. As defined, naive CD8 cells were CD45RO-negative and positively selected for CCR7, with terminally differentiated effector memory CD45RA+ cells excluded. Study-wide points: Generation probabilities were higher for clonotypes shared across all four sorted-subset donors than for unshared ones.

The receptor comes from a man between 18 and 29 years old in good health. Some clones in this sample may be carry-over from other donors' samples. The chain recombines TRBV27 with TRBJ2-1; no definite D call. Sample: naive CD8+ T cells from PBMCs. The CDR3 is CASSLSRKGVGNEQFF. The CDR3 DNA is TGTGCCAGCAGTTTATCTCGTAAGGGTGTCGGCAATGAGCAGTTCTTC.